The present T cell receptor beta chain was sequenced within a study of T-cell reconstitution after alpha-beta-depleted transplantation in children. Preparation of the TCRbeta library used unique molecular identifiers. TCRdb called the PCR reads again in MiXCR, with one record for every CDR3 protein. The table includes some 590,000 distinct CDR3 sequences, under 12% detected once. The CDR3 loop spans 16 amino acids. Trimming removed 2 bases at V and 3 bases at J, with 13 bases between. This clonotype was found many times. Source: PBMCs from the stem cell graft donor, taken from the stem cell graft. This clonotype originated in a human donor who donated a stem cell graft to a child with acute myeloid leukemia. V is TRBV12-3 or TRBV12-4 and J is TRBJ2-2; D perhaps matches TRBD2 (5 bases). The CDR3 DNA reads TGTGCCAGCAGTTTAAGAGGGTTTGGGCACACCGGGGAGCTGTTTTTT. Translated: CASSLRGFGHTGELFF.